Each of the 13 T cell receptor beta chains below was sequenced from the same sample in a study of blood T cell repertoires in COVID-19. Sequenced by immunoSEQ multiplex PCR; TCRdb stores in-frame clones only, minus some. The data hold 310,000 or so clones, with more than 75% observed a single time. The sample comprised peripheral blood. The receptor source for this set is a woman between 45 and 65 years old with active or convalescent COVID-19.

This clone was seen a single time. V gene TRBV6-2 or TRBV6-3 combines with J gene TRBJ1-5, with D unclear. V lost 1 base, J lost 5 bases, and 3 bases lay in between. CDR3 length: 12 amino acids. Germline V gene lookup returns CDR1 MNHEY and CDR2 SVGEGT. The CDR3 here is CASSYLDQPQHF. DNA of the CDR3: TGTGCCAGCAGTTACTTAGATCAGCCCCAGCATTTT.

The gene calls are TRBV4-2 and TRBJ1-1, with 8 nucleotides matching TRBD1. Germline CDR1 reads LGHNA; CDR2 reads YNFKEQ. The CDR3 contains 15 residues. V lost 2 bases to trimming and J lost 0 bases; unmatched junction nucleotides: 2. CDR3 DNA: TGTGCCAGCAGCCAAAGACAGGGGTTGAACACTGAAGCTTTCTTT. Protein sequence: CASSQRQGLNTEAFF.

The chain recombines TRBV3-1 (or the pseudogene TRBV3-2) with TRBJ1-3; D is unresolved. This CDR3 region has 14 residues. Germline V lookup: CDR1 LGHDT, CDR2 YNNKEL (reference sequence). The V gene lost 4 bases and the J gene lost 0 bases, with 7 bases spanning the gap. CDR3 protein: CASSPSYSGNTIYF. CDR3 nucleotides: TGTGCCAGCAGCCCTTCCTACTCTGGAAACACCATATATTTT.

This rearrangement joins TRBV6-5 to TRBJ1-2; 7 bases align to TRBD1. The V and J ends lost 5 bases and 3 bases, in that order; junction bases with no gene match: 6. CDR3 size: 14 residues. CDR1 MNHEY and CDR2 SVGAGI come from the germline V gene. The CDR3 region has the DNA TGTGCCAGCAGTCCCGGAGGACAGGACTATGGCTACACCTTC. As protein: CASSPGGQDYGYTF.

V is TRBV27 and J is TRBJ2-5; the match to TRBD1 covers 7 bases. Germline CDR1 MNHEY, CDR2 SMNVEV (reference sequence). This CDR3 spans 14 amino acids. V shed 5 bases and J 1 base; nucleotides not matched to a gene: 4. The CDR3: CASSQTGVQETQYF. The CDR3 region has the DNA TGTGCCAGCAGTCAAACAGGGGTCCAAGAGACCCAGTACTTC.

V and J are TRBV4-3 and TRBJ1-2; 8 bases agree with TRBD1. The CDR3 has 14 residues. Germline loops: CDR1 LGHNA, CDR2 YSLEER. V lost 4 bases, J lost 2 bases, and 3 bases stayed unmatched. CDR3 residues: CASSPDRDNYGYTF. The CDR3 coding sequence is TGCGCCAGCAGCCCGGACAGGGACAACTATGGCTACACCTTC.

This clone was seen a single time. J is TRBJ2-3 and V is TRBV5-1; 13 nucleotides match TRBD2. V shed 2 bases and J 5 bases; nucleotides not matched to a gene: 8. Germline-derived CDR1 and CDR2 are SGHRS and YFSETQ. The CDR3 sequence is 17 residues long. The CDR3 region has the DNA TGCGCCAGCAGCTTCAGAGGGACTAGCGGGGTGGGAGATACGCAGTATTTT. Translation gives CASSFRGTSGVGDTQYF.

V usage is TRBV10-3 and J usage is TRBJ2-1, with TRBD2 as a possible D gene (5 bases). The CDR3 sequence is 14 residues long. V dropped 3 bases and J dropped 2 bases, with 8 bases sitting between them. Germline lookup yields CDR1 ENHRY and CDR2 SYGVKD. The CDR3 spells CAISDLAPYNEQFF. The CDR3 bases are TGTGCCATCAGTGATCTAGCCCCCTACAATGAGCAGTTCTTC.

This chain uses TRBV30 with TRBJ1-5, with 7 bases that match TRBD1. The CDR3 has 15 amino acids. Germline V lookup: CDR1 GTSNPN, CDR2 SVGIG (reference sequence). With 7 bases clipped from V and 0 bases from J, the junction kept 9 bases outside the gene matches. CDR3 in DNA: TGTGCCTACAACTTGGGGACAGTTAGCAATCAGCCCCAGCATTTT. The encoded protein is CAYNLGTVSNQPQHF.

V gene TRBV19 combines with J gene TRBJ1-5, with 8 bases identical to TRBD1. Germline trimming cut 2 bases from V and 4 bases from J; bases unmatched to any gene: 4. Germline V gives CDR1 LNHDA, CDR2 SQIVND (reference sequence). The CDR3 runs to 15 residues. The CDR3 DNA sequence: TGTGCCAGTAGTATAACACAGGGGGAAAATCAGCCCCAGCATTTT. Encoded protein: CASSITQGENQPQHF.

The chain is built from TRBV4-1 and TRBJ1-1, with 8 nucleotides matching TRBD1. The length of the CDR3 is 15 residues. Trimming took 3 bases from V and 5 from J; bases not matched to a gene: 8. Per the germline V gene, CDR1 is MGHRA and CDR2 is YSYEKL. The CDR3 protein is CASSQRQGAKTEAFF. The DNA for the CDR3 is TGCGCCAGCAGCCAGAGGCAGGGGGCAAAAACTGAAGCTTTCTTT.

This clone was found once. J is TRBJ1-2 and V is TRBV5-1; tentative D call: TRBD1 (6 bases). V lost 2 bases to trimming and J lost 6 bases, with 8 bases between them. This CDR3 contains 12 residues. Germline CDR1 is SGHRS and CDR2 is YFSETQ. CDR3 nucleotides: TGCGCCAGCAGCTTTGCAGGGGATGGCTACACCTTC. Amino acid sequence: CASSFAGDGYTF.

The chain couples TRBV7-3 to TRBJ2-2; 8 bases agree with TRBD1. The CDR3 is 18 amino acids. From germline, CDR1 is SGHTA and CDR2 FQGTGA. V lost 6 bases to trimming and J lost 5 bases; unmatched junction nucleotides: 17. CDR3 in DNA: TGTGCCAGCAGTTCAGGGGCAGGGGGCGCCCGGTGGACCGGGGAGCTGTTTTTT. Protein sequence: CASSSGAGGARWTGELFF.